The T cell receptor (beta chain) described here comes from a study of molecular identifiers for immune sequencing clone quantification. TCRdb re-called the PCR reads with MiXCR, one entry per CDR3 protein. The sample has over 70,000 distinct CDR3 sequences, about 23% seen once. Comment on this clonotype: A read error may explain this, as a much larger clone is one base away.

Germline lookup yields CDR1 MNHNY and CDR2 SVGAGI (reference sequence). The J segment lost 5 bases and the V segment lost 8 bases, leaving 7 bases of the junction unmatched. The CDR3 has 13 amino acids. This sequence originates from a human donor in good health. Some libraries in this study had Jurkat cell RNA spiked in. The rearrangement links TRBV6-6 to TRBJ2-7; 9 nucleotides align to TRBD2. Sequencing was carried out using naive CD8+ T cells from blood, with Jurkat cell RNA spiked in. The subset denotes: FACS-sorted CD8+CD4-CCR7+CD45RA+ naive T cells. The CDR3 nucleotides read TGTGCCAGCTCCAATAGCGGGGGAGACGAGCAGTACTTC. It yields the protein CASSNSGGDEQYF.